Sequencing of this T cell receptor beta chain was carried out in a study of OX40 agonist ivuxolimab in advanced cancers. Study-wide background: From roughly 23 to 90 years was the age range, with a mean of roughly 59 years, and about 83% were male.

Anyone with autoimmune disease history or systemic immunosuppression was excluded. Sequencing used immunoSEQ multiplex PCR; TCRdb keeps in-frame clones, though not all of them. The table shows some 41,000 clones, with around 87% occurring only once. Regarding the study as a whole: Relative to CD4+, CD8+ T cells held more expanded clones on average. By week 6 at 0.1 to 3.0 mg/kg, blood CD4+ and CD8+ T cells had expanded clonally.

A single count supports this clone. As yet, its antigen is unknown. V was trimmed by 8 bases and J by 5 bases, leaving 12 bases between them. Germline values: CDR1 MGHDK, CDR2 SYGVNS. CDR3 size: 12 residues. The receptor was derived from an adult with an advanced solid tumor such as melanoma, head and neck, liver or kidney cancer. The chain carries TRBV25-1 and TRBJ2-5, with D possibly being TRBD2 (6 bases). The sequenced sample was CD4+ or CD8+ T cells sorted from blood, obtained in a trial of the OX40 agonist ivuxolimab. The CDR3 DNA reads TGTGCCAGCCGAGGGAGGTTGGAGACCCAGTACTTC. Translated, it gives CASRGRLETQYF.